Presented here are 10 T cell receptor beta chains from one specimen sequenced in a study of post-analysis software for immune sequencing data. The study's findings and limits: In patients, TRBV5-6, TRBV5-1 and TRBV20-1 belonged to five TRBV segments found more frequently than in controls.

The antigens for these receptors are not known. Researchers reported that TCR beta cDNA libraries carried unique molecular identifiers. TCRdb reprocessed the PCR reads via MiXCR and lists one record per CDR3 protein. The sample lists fewer than 600,000 distinct CDR3 sequences, roughly 45% occurring once. Sequences were obtained from blood. These receptors were taken from a girl between 5 and 17 years old with multiple sclerosis.

Remarks on this clonotype: At one end, the junction sequence differs from germline, possibly due to a read error. The J gene is TRBJ2-4, the V gene TRBV20-1; D may be TRBD2 (5 bases). The DNA end favors TRBJ2-7, so the J call may be wrong. The CDR3 has 15 amino acids. Germline CDR1 is DFQATT and CDR2 is SNEGSKA (reference sequence). The DNA of the CDR3 is TGTAGTGCTCGAAGCACTGGCGGGTTCAGCTACGAGCAGTACTTC. This sequence encodes CSARSTGGFSYEQYF.

V gene TRBV4-3 combines with J gene TRBJ2-7, with D hard to call. The CDR3 sequence is 13 residues long. Germline CDR1 LGHNA, CDR2 YSLEER. The V end was cut by 0 bases, the J end by 5 bases, with 8 bases between. Written as DNA, the CDR3 is TGCGCCAGCAGCCAAGATTTTAATGACGAGCAGTACTTC. Translated: CASSQDFNDEQYF.

The CDR3 region has the DNA TGTGCCAGCAGCCGGACTAGCGGGAGGGCCGGACGAGCAGATACGCAGTATTTT. Amino acid sequence: CASSRTSGRAGRADTQYF. V and J are TRBV28 and TRBJ2-3; 15 bases agree with TRBD2. V was pared by 6 bases and J by 4 bases, with 11 bases of the junction left unmatched. This CDR3 is 18 amino acids long. The germline gives CDR1 MDHEN, CDR2 SYDVKM. Full variable domain (remainder filled in from reference TRBV28 and TRBJ2-3): DVKVTQSSRYLVKRTGEKVFLECVQDMDHENMFWYRQDPGLGLRLIYFSYDVKMKEKGDIPEGYSVSREKKERFSLILESASTNQTSMYLCASSRTSGRAGRADTQYFGPGTRLTVL.

The CDR3 protein is CASSQTGTDTQYF. The CDR3 coding sequence is TGTGCCAGCAGCCAGACAGGCACAGATACGCAGTATTTT. The chain links TRBV5-4 to TRBJ2-3, with a weak D call TRBD1 (5 bases). CDR3 length: 13 amino acids. The V gene's germline CDR1 is SGHNT and CDR2 YYREEE (reference sequence). Trimming stripped 4 bases from V and 1 base from J, with 7 bases between. The whole variable domain, remainder taken from reference TRBV5-4 and TRBJ2-3, is ETGVTQSPTHLIKTRGQQVTLRCSSQSGHNTVSWYQQALGQGPQFIFQYYREEENGRGNFPPRFSGLQFPNYSSELNVNALELDDSALYLCASSQTGTDTQYFGPGTRLTVL.

A word on this clonotype: Its ends do not fully match the called genes, so a read error is possible. The chain employs TRBV6-2 or TRBV6-3 and TRBJ2-1, with D possibly TRBD2 on 5 matching bases. The V gene's germline CDR1 is MNHEY and CDR2 SVGEGT. There are 15 residues in the CDR3. The CDR3 DNA is TGTGCCAGCAGTCCCGGTGGGAGCTCCCACAATGAGCAGTTCTTC. Encoded protein: CASSPGGSSHNEQFF.

This clonotype has more than one count but fewer than ten. The rearrangement links TRBV28 to TRBJ1-5; no reliable D call. Between the trimmed V and J ends, which lost 3 bases and 0 bases, there was a span of 9 bases. The CDR3 is 15 residues long. The germline gives CDR1 MDHEN, CDR2 SYDVKM. This chain's CDR3 is CASSFSTGSNQPQHF. CDR3 sequence (DNA): TGTGCCAGCAGTTTCTCAACGGGTAGCAATCAGCCCCAGCATTTT.

The chain combines TRBV10-3 with TRBJ2-4; TRBD2 matches 7 bases. The end of the DNA aligns better with TRBJ2-7, so the J call may be wrong. Germline V gives CDR1 ENHRY, CDR2 SYGVKD. This CDR3 contains 18 residues. CDR3 sequence: CAISGSAGVAPDSYEQYF. Written as DNA, the CDR3 is TGTGCCATCAGTGGGTCGGCGGGGGTAGCACCTGACTCCTACGAGCAGTACTTC.

This clonotype came up a few times. This chain joins TRBV10-3 and TRBJ1-6; D gene uncertain. Trimming stripped 0 bases from V and 4 bases from J, with 10 bases between. CDR1 is ENHRY and CDR2 is SYGVKD in the germline V gene. This CDR3 comprises 16 residues. CDR3 in amino acids: CAISESASLYNSPLHF. For the CDR3, the DNA is TGTGCCATCAGTGAGTCAGCTTCACTATATAATTCACCCCTCCACTTT.

V gene TRBV7-6 combines with J gene TRBJ2-1, with D perhaps matching TRBD2 (6 bases). This CDR3 spans 16 amino acids. Trimming left V 0 bases short and J 9 bases short, with 18 bases between. Per the germline V gene, CDR1 is SGHVS and CDR2 is FNYEAQ. In DNA form, the CDR3 reads TGTGCCAGCAGCTTAGCTTCGGTACACCTGGGGGGTGAGCAGTTCTTC. As protein: CASSLASVHLGGEQFF.

The table lists this clonotype with a few counts. The rearrangement links TRBV12-3 or TRBV12-4 to TRBJ1-5; D gene unclear. The V end was cut by 3 bases, the J end by 6 bases, with 3 bases between. The length of the CDR3 is 11 residues. The CDR3 loop reads CASSFGQPQHF. The DNA of the CDR3 is TGTGCCAGCAGTTTCGGTCAGCCCCAGCATTTT.